The rows below give T cell receptor beta chains drawn from one sample of a study of T cell responses to AZD1222 COVID-19 vaccine. TCRdb's copy holds only in-frame clones and misses some; the assay was immunoSEQ multiplex PCR. Among 150,000 to 200,000 clones listed, 85% to 90% were seen once. Sequenced here: peripheral blood, sampled 28 days after the second AZD1222 dose. These receptors were taken from an adult who received the AZD1222 COVID-19 vaccine. Both conserved end residues are part of each CDR3. Each record gives: clone size, D gene, J gene, V gene, CDR3 protein, CDR3 DNA. The D gene is left open where the match is weak. Clone size is shown for a subset of rows, as once, few, many or a class of expanded clone.

>.|.|TRBJ2-3|TRBV19
CASSITRGDTQYF
TGTGCCAGTAGTATCACCCGGGGGGATACGCAGTATTTT
>.|.|TRBJ1-1|TRBV28
CASSFPRGGLNTEAFF
TGTGCCAGCAGTTTCCCTCGAGGAGGGTTGAACACTGAAGCTTTCTTT
>.|TRBD2|TRBJ2-1|TRBV3-1/TRBV3-2
CASSQWREGGNEQFF
TGTGCCAGCAGCCAGTGGCGGGAGGGGGGGAATGAGCAGTTCTTC
>.|TRBD2|TRBJ2-1|TRBV7-3
CASSPSGNNEQFF
TGTGCCAGCAGCCCTAGCGGGAACAATGAGCAGTTCTTC
>.|.|TRBJ1-6|TRBV9
CASSVEGRHYNSPLHF
TGTGCCAGCAGCGTAGAAGGACGCCACTATAATTCACCCCTCCACTTT
>.|.|TRBJ2-1|TRBV12-5
CASGSYNEQFF
TGTGCTAGTGGGTCGTACAATGAGCAGTTCTTC
>.|.|TRBJ1-1|TRBV29-1
CSVAEHRENTEAFF
TGCAGCGTTGCTGAACACAGGGAGAACACTGAAGCTTTCTTT
>.|.|TRBJ2-3|TRBV6-5
CASSYRRKSTDTQYF
TGTGCCAGCAGTTACAGGAGGAAGAGCACAGATACGCAGTATTTT
>.|.|TRBJ1-6|TRBV19
CASSIVSVGDYNSPLHF
TGTGCCAGTAGTATAGTGTCGGTGGGAGACTATAATTCACCCCTCCACTTT
>.|.|TRBJ2-7|TRBV15
CATSRDRRVEQYF
TGTGCCACCAGCAGAGATCGGAGGGTCGAGCAGTACTTC
>.|TRBD2|TRBJ2-1|TRBV6-2/TRBV6-3
CASSFLIASGTYNEQFF
TGTGCCAGCAGTTTTCTGATCGCTAGCGGGACTTACAATGAGCAGTTCTTC
>.|TRBD1|TRBJ2-2|TRBV11-2
CASSSLQGTGELFF
TGTGCCAGCAGCTCGCTACAGGGGACCGGGGAGCTGTTTTTT
>.|TRBD1|TRBJ2-1|TRBV7-9
CASSLTKGTAYNEQFF
TGTGCCAGCAGCTTAACAAAGGGGACAGCCTACAATGAGCAGTTCTTC
>few|.|TRBJ2-1|TRBV28
CASSTQPLEQFF
TGTGCCAGCAGCACCCAGCCCCTTGAGCAGTTCTTC
>.|TRBD1|TRBJ2-3|TRBV4-3
CASSPLGTGARTDTQYF
TGCGCCAGCAGCCCTTTAGGGACAGGGGCCCGAACAGATACGCAGTATTTT
>.|.|TRBJ2-7|TRBV10-2
CASNSDRSYEQYF
TGCGCCAGCAATAGCGACAGGTCCTACGAGCAGTACTTC
>.|TRBD1|TRBJ2-7|TRBV7-2
CASSFRQGAYEQYF
TGTGCCAGCAGCTTTAGACAGGGCGCCTACGAGCAGTACTTC
>.|.|TRBJ2-7|TRBV3-1/TRBV3-2
CASSFSGTVTYEQYF
TGTGCCAGCAGCTTTTCCGGGACGGTGACCTACGAGCAGTACTTC
>few|TRBD1|TRBJ1-6|TRBV30
CACHQQGVFSPLHF
TGTGCCTGCCACCAACAGGGGGTCTTCTCACCCCTCCACTTT
>.|TRBD1|TRBJ2-2|TRBV5-1
CASSPRGQGAVGELFF
TGCGCCAGCAGCCCTAGGGGACAGGGGGCAGTTGGGGAGCTGTTTTTT
>.|.|TRBJ1-5|TRBV2
CASSEEGGRQPQHF
TGTGCCAGCAGTGAAGAGGGGGGTCGTCAGCCCCAGCATTTT
>.|.|TRBJ2-7|TRBV23-1
CASSQKHVPF
TGCGCCAGCAGTCAGAAACACGTACCTTTC
>.|.|TRBJ1-4|TRBV7-3
CASSFEPPGRPNEKLFF
TGTGCCAGCAGCTTCGAGCCGCCAGGCCGACCTAATGAAAAACTGTTTTTT
>.|TRBD1|TRBJ1-2|TRBV5-4
CASSSLRQGSSF
TGTGCCAGCAGCTCACTCAGACAGGGCAGCTCCTTC
>.|.|TRBJ2-1|TRBV30
CAWTAPRLARNEQFF
TGTGCCTGGACCGCCCCGAGGCTAGCGAGAAATGAGCAGTTCTTC
>.|.|TRBJ2-5|TRBV3-1/TRBV3-2
CASSRDGETQYF
TGTGCCAGCAGCCGGGACGGAGAGACCCAGTACTTC
>.|TRBD2|TRBJ2-7|TRBV19
CARTGLASHEQYF
TGTGCCAGGACGGGACTAGCATCCCACGAGCAGTACTTC
>.|TRBD1|TRBJ1-5|TRBV28
CASSLGQRYQPQHF
TGTGCCAGCAGTTTGGGACAGCGCTATCAGCCCCAGCATTTT
>.|.|TRBJ1-1|TRBV18
CASSPPSGANTEAFF
TGTGCCAGCTCACCACCGTCAGGGGCCAACACTGAAGCTTTCTTT
>.|.|TRBJ1-2|TRBV15
CATSRDRGAAYGYTF
TGTGCCACCAGCAGGGACCGGGGGGCGGCCTATGGCTACACCTTC
>.|TRBD1|TRBJ2-7|TRBV28
CASSSGQGYEQYF
TGTGCCAGCAGTTCGGGACAGGGCTACGAGCAGTACTTC
>.|.|TRBJ2-7|TRBV9
CASSVSDSPSSYEQYF
TGTGCCAGCAGCGTGTCGGACAGTCCTAGCTCCTACGAGCAGTACTTC
>.|.|TRBJ1-2|TRBV27
CASSLWPPRGGSYGYTF
TGTGCCAGCAGTTTATGGCCCCCCCGGGGGGGAAGCTATGGCTACACCTTC
>once|.|TRBJ2-1|TRBV7-9
CASSLVAPVDEQFF
TGTGCCAGCAGCTTAGTGGCCCCTGTGGATGAGCAGTTCTTC
>.|.|TRBJ2-7|TRBV27
CASSFDRSYEQYF
TGTGCCAGCAGTTTCGACAGATCCTACGAGCAGTACTTC
>.|TRBD1|TRBJ2-5|TRBV28
CASSLQGARVQETQYF
TGTGCCAGCAGCCTACAGGGGGCGCGGGTCCAAGAGACCCAGTACTTC
>few|.|TRBJ2-1|TRBV6-2/TRBV6-3
CASSYSVTGWNEQFF
TGTGCCAGCAGTTACTCTGTAACAGGTTGGAATGAGCAGTTCTTC
>.|.|TRBJ2-6|TRBV29-1
CSVSQDSGANVLTF
TGCAGCGTCTCCCAGGACTCTGGGGCCAACGTCCTGACTTTC
>once|.|TRBJ1-1|TRBV2
CASSPGMNTEAFF
TGTGCCAGCAGTCCTGGCATGAACACTGAAGCTTTCTTT
>.|.|TRBJ2-7|TRBV30
CAWSGDISYEQYF
TGTGCCTGGAGTGGGGACATCTCCTACGAGCAGTACTTC
>.|.|TRBJ2-7|TRBV7-9
CASSLTGREQYF
TGTGCCAGCAGCTTAACAGGGCGGGAGCAGTACTTC
>.|.|TRBJ2-1|TRBV24-1
CATSDSWLAGGEQFF
TGTGCCACCAGTGATTCCTGGTTAGCCGGGGGTGAGCAGTTCTTC
>.|TRBD1|TRBJ2-3|TRBV5-5
CASSSRDRGTDTQYF
TGTGCCAGCAGCAGCCGGGACAGGGGCACAGATACGCAGTATTTT
>.|TRBD1|TRBJ2-2|TRBV19
CASRPGQGVANTGELFF
TGTGCCAGTAGGCCGGGACAGGGAGTAGCGAACACCGGGGAGCTGTTTTTT
>.|.|TRBJ2-7|TRBV11-2
CASSRVRGRTNEQYF
TGTGCCAGCAGCCGGGTGCGCGGGCGCACCAACGAGCAGTACTTC
>.|TRBD2|TRBJ2-7|TRBV7-2
CASSPSSGIYEQYF
TGTGCCAGCAGCCCCTCTAGCGGGATATACGAGCAGTACTTC
>.|TRBD2|TRBJ2-1|TRBV3-1/TRBV3-2
CASSSYILAGVGNNEQFF
TGTGCCAGCAGCTCCTACATCTTAGCGGGAGTTGGCAACAATGAGCAGTTCTTC
>.|.|TRBJ1-2|TRBV5-1
CASSFGSEGYGYTF
TGCGCCAGCAGCTTTGGCAGTGAGGGCTATGGCTACACCTTC